The 15 T cell receptor beta chains presented below share a single source sample, sequenced in a study of cytomegalovirus exposure and HLA in healthy donors. Use of 60 Vbeta and 13 Jbeta primers characterized the PCR. Clones were sequenced by immunoSEQ multiplex PCR, and TCRdb holds only the in-frame ones, with some missing. Of roughly 140,000 clones detected, under 70% appear once; the ten largest clones hold 3%. The sequenced material came from PBMCs. The receptors here all came from a woman in her 30s in good health and CMV-seropositive.

This chain joins TRBV4-1 and TRBJ2-1, with 13 bases matching TRBD2. Losses at the gene ends were 1 base for V and 4 bases for J; bases not matched to a gene: 1. The CDR3 sequence is 16 residues long. Germline CDR1 and CDR2: MGHRA and YSYEKL. CDR3 nucleotide sequence: TGCGCCAGCAGCCAAGGACTAGCGGGAGGATACAATGAGCAGTTCTTC. It yields the protein CASSQGLAGGYNEQFF.

Only one count was recorded for this clone. The chain uses TRBV7-2 and TRBJ1-6; D is perhaps TRBD1 (6 bases). Germline-derived CDR1 and CDR2 are SGHTA and FQGNSA. The CDR3 consists of 18 residues. V was cut by 1 base and J by 0 bases, with 13 bases left in between. As DNA, the CDR3 is TGTGCCAGCAGCTTAGACGGCAGGGGCTCCTCCTATAATTCACCCCTCCACTTT. Amino acid sequence: CASSLDGRGSSYNSPLHF.

This clone was seen a few times. The chain couples TRBV5-6 to TRBJ1-1, with D tentatively TRBD1 (5 bases). The CDR3 sequence is 16 residues long. Trimming removed 4 bases at V and 5 bases at J, with 21 bases between. Germline CDR1 SGHDT, CDR2 YYEEEE. CDR3 protein: CASSEPKIRRGTEAFF. CDR3 bases: TGTGCCAGCAGCGAACCTAAAATCCGTCGGGGGACTGAAGCTTTCTTT.

The chain employs TRBV28 and TRBJ1-1, with D tentatively TRBD1 (5 bases). Germline-derived CDR1 and CDR2 are MDHEN and SYDVKM. This CDR3 has 15 amino acids. Trimming took 1 base from V and 0 from J, leaving 9 bases between them. The CDR3 region is CASSLSKGVNTEAFF. CDR3 nucleotides: TGTGCCAGCAGTTTATCGAAAGGGGTGAACACTGAAGCTTTCTTT.

The chain employs TRBV5-6 and TRBJ2-6; the D is unclear. Trimming took off 2 bases at V and 2 bases at J, with 11 bases between the two ends. This CDR3 is 16 amino acids long. Looked up from germline, CDR1 is SGHDT and CDR2 is YYEEEE. The CDR3 loop reads CASSFKTDPGANVLTF. CDR3 bases: TGTGCCAGCAGCTTTAAAACAGACCCTGGGGCCAACGTCCTGACTTTC.

The rearrangement links TRBV7-6 to TRBJ2-1; D possibly corresponds to TRBD2 (5 bases). This CDR3 has 13 amino acids. V lost 3 bases, J lost 4 bases, and 7 bases lay in between. Germline-derived CDR1 and CDR2 are SGHVS and FNYEAQ. This CDR3 reads CASSFRLYNEQFF. The CDR3 bases are TGTGCCAGCAGCTTCCGACTATACAATGAGCAGTTCTTC.

This clone was counted only a few times. V gene TRBV6-6 combines with J gene TRBJ1-5; 10 bases align to TRBD1. The CDR3 length is 16 residues. Germline CDR1 MNHNY, CDR2 SVGAGI (reference sequence). The trim removed 4 bases at V and 2 bases at J, leaving 5 bases unmatched. This CDR3 reads CASSSAGTGGNQPQHF. CDR3 in DNA: TGTGCCAGCAGTTCAGCCGGGACAGGGGGCAATCAGCCCCAGCATTTT.

The V gene is TRBV10-3, the J gene TRBJ1-3; possibly TRBD1 for D (6 bases). This CDR3 region has 13 residues. Germline V CDR1 and CDR2: ENHRY, SYGVKD. V gave up 7 bases and J gave up 0 bases, with 7 bases separating them. CDR3 in DNA: TGTGCCATCAAGGGGGACTCTGGAAACACCATATATTTT. This sequence encodes CAIKGDSGNTIYF.

This sequence joins TRBV13 and TRBJ2-4; the match to TRBD1 covers 8 bases. J was trimmed by 7 bases and V by 5 bases; bases with no gene match: 7. The CDR3 has 14 amino acids. CDR1 is PRHDT, CDR2 FYEKMQ, per germline (reference sequence). The CDR3 reads CASSERTGSNIQYF. The CDR3 nucleotides read TGTGCCAGCAGCGAAAGGACAGGGAGCAACATTCAGTACTTC.

The V and J genes are TRBV5-1 and TRBJ1-2; 7 bases line up with TRBD1. With V trimmed by 4 bases and J by 2 bases, 8 bases remained unmatched. CDR1 and CDR2 (germline): SGHRS, YFSETQ. This CDR3 comprises 15 residues. The CDR3 loop reads CASSVRDSLNYGYTF. The CDR3 coding sequence is TGCGCCAGCAGCGTCCGGGACAGCCTAAACTATGGCTACACCTTC.

This clone was recorded a few times. The gene calls are TRBV13 and TRBJ2-3, with 9 nucleotides matching TRBD1. In germline, CDR1 is PRHDT, CDR2 FYEKMQ (reference sequence). The CDR3 extends over 15 amino acids. The V and J ends lost 3 bases and 3 bases, in that order; junction bases with no gene match: 4. DNA for the CDR3: TGTGCCAGCAGCTTTGGGACAGGGCAAACAGATACGCAGTATTTT. Its protein product is CASSFGTGQTDTQYF.

The rearrangement joins TRBV6-1 to TRBJ2-7; the D is unclear. The CDR3 is 17 residues long. V lost 0 bases and J lost 2, with 17 bases in between. The V gene's germline CDR1 is MNHNS and CDR2 SASEGT. The CDR3 reads CASSEAIYDINPYEQYF. CDR3 nucleotide sequence: TGTGCCAGCAGTGAAGCGATCTACGACATTAACCCCTACGAGCAGTACTTC.

The chain couples TRBV6-5 to TRBJ2-7; D gene unclear. The CDR3 length is 15 residues. Trimming left V 0 bases short and J 2 bases short, with 11 bases between. Germline CDR1 and CDR2: MNHEY and SVGAGI. CDR3 DNA: TGTGCCAGCAGTTACTCATTGTCTAGAGCCTACGAGCAGTACTTC. Amino acid sequence: CASSYSLSRAYEQYF.

The V gene is TRBV5-6, the J gene TRBJ2-7; maybe TRBD2 (6 bases). The CDR3 is 14 residues long. The germline V gene encodes CDR1 SGHDT and CDR2 YYEEEE. Trimming left V 2 bases short and J 5 bases short, with 14 bases between. The CDR3 DNA is TGTGCCAGCAGCTTCCCCGGGGGTCACCACGAGCAGTACTTC. Translated, it gives CASSFPGGHHEQYF. The full variable domain, its missing parts supplied by reference TRBV5-6 and TRBJ2-7, is DAGVTQSPTHLIKTRGQQVTLRCSPKSGHDTVSWYQQALGQGPQFIFQYYEEEERQRGNFPDRFSGHQFPNYSSELNVNALLLGDSALYLCASSFPGGHHEQYFGPGTRLTVT.

The V and J genes are TRBV4-1 and TRBJ2-3, with 7 bases fitting TRBD2. The trim removed 0 bases at V and 4 bases at J, leaving 7 bases unmatched. This CDR3 region has 16 residues. The germline V gene has CDR1 MGHRA and CDR2 YSYEKL. CDR3 sequence: CASSQEPSGVSDTQYF. The DNA for the CDR3 is TGCGCCAGCAGCCAAGAGCCCAGCGGGGTTTCAGATACGCAGTATTTT.